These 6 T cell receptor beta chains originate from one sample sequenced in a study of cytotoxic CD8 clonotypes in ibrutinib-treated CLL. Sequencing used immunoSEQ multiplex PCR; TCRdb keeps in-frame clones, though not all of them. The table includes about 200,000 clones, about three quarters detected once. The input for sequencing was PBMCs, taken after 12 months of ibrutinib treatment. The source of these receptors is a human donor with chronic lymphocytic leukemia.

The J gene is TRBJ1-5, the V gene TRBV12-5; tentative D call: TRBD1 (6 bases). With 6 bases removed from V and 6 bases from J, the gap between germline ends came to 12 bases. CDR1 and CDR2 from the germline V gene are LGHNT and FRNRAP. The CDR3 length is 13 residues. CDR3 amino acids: CASGEGGTQPQHF. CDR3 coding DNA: TGTGCTAGTGGGGAAGGGGGTACTCAGCCCCAGCATTTT.

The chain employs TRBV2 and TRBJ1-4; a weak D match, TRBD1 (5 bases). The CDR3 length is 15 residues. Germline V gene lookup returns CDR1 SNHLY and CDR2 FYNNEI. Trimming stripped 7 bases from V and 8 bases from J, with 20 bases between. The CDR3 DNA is TGTGCCAGCACCCCAAGGGGTCAGGCCGTCGAAAAACTGTTTTTT. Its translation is CASTPRGQAVEKLFF.

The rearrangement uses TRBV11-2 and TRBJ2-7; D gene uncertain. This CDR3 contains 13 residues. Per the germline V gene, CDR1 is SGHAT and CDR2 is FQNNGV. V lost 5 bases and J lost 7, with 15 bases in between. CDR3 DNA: TGTGCCAGCAGCCATCACAAAGTATTAGAGCAGTACTTC. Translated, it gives CASSHHKVLEQYF. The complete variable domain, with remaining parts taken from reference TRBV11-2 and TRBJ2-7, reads EAGVAQSPRYKIIEKRQSVAFWCNPISGHATLYWYQQILGQGPKLLIQFQNNGVVDDSQLPKDRFSAERLKGVDSTLKIQPAKLEDSAVYLCASSHHKVLEQYFGPGTRLTVT.

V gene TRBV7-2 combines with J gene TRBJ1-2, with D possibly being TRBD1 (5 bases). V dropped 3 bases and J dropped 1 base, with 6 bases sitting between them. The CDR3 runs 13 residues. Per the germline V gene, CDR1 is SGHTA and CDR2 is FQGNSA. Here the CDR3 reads CASSLGVNYGYTF. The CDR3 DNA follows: TGTGCCAGCAGCTTGGGGGTTAACTATGGCTACACCTTC.

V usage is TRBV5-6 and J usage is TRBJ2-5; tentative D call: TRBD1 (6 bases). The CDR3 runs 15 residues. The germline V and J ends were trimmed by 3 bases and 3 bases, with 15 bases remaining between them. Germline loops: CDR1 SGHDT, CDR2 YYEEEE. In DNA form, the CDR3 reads TGTGCCAGCAGCTCAAGGGGCAGGGGTAAAGAGACCCAGTACTTC. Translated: CASSSRGRGKETQYF.

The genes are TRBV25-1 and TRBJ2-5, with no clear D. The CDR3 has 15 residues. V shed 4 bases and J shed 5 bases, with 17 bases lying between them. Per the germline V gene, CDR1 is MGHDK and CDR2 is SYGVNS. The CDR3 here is CASSGQLWLTETQYF. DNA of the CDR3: TGTGCCAGCAGTGGCCAGCTTTGGCTTACGGAGACCCAGTACTTC.